A selection of T cell receptor beta chains follows, all from one sample in a study of Tregs in tolerant kidney transplant recipients. The protocol was immunoSEQ multiplex PCR, while the TCRdb copy is restricted to in-frame clones and leaves out a portion. This table holds over 60,000 clones, 84% found once. Sequenced: CD4+ T cells from blood. These receptors were obtained from a human donor in good health. The CDR3 runs from the conserved cysteine through the conserved F or W. The D gene is left open where the match is weak. The size of a clone is reported for some rows only, either as once, few or many, or as a class for expanded clones.

j_call clone_size v_call d_call cdr3_nt cdr3_aa
TRBJ2-5 - TRBV6-5 - TGTGCCAGCAGAGCACCGGGACAAGAGACCCAGTACTTC CASRAPGQETQYF
TRBJ2-7 - TRBV7-9 - TGTGCCAGCAGCTTAGCGATTGGGTCAGGGGTCCTCTACGAGCAGTACTTC CASSLAIGSGVLYEQYF
TRBJ2-5 few TRBV19 - TGTGCCAGTAGTATATGGGGCAGCCAAACCCTAGCAGAGACCCAGTACTTC CASSIWGSQTLAETQYF
TRBJ2-6 - TRBV30 - TGTGCCTGGGAACTGGGCTCTGGGGCCAACGTCCTGACTTTC CAWELGSGANVLTF
TRBJ2-5 few TRBV7-9 - TGTGCCAGCAGCCTTCGGGGGGCGATCCAAGAGACCCAGTACTTC CASSLRGAIQETQYF
TRBJ1-2 few TRBV7-2 TRBD1 TGTGCCAGCAGCTACAGGGGCCCCTTGAATGGCTACACCTTC CASSYRGPLNGYTF
TRBJ1-1 - TRBV6-6 - TGTGCCAGCAGTCTTCCCCAGGGGCCCGAAGCTTTCTTT CASSLPQGPEAFF
TRBJ2-3 - TRBV2 TRBD2 TGTGCCAGCAGTGGCCTAGGCGGGGGGGTTTCAGATACGCAGTATTTT CASSGLGGGVSDTQYF
TRBJ2-7 - TRBV18 TRBD1 TGTGCCAGCTCACCTGAACAGGGGCCTGCTATGGGGCAGTACTTC CASSPEQGPAMGQYF
TRBJ2-3 once TRBV4-1 TRBD2 TGCGCCAGCAGCTTTCTAGCGGCCCCAGATACGCAGTATTTT CASSFLAAPDTQYF
TRBJ1-1 - TRBV12-5 - TGTGCTAGTGGTTTTAATACTGAAGCTTTCTTT CASGFNTEAFF
TRBJ2-7 - TRBV25-1 - TGTGCCAGCAGTAGGGACTTTGCCTACGAGCAGTACTTC CASSRDFAYEQYF
TRBJ2-3 - TRBV9 TRBD2 TGTGCCAGCAGCGTAGGGACTAGCGGCATGGGAGATACGCAGTATTTT CASSVGTSGMGDTQYF
TRBJ1-2 - TRBV2 - TGTGCCAGCAGTTCAGCTTATGGCTACACCTTC CASSSAYGYTF
TRBJ1-5 - TRBV19 TRBD1 TGTGCCTGCGCCACAGGGGTGAGCCAGCCCCAGCATTTT CACATGVSQPQHF
TRBJ2-7 - TRBV30 - TGTGCCTGGAGTGTACGTCAGGGCCTCAGCGGGCAGTACTTC CAWSVRQGLSGQYF
TRBJ2-3 - TRBV25-1 - TGTGCCAGCAGTGCGGGACACAACACAGATACGCAGTATTTT CASSAGHNTDTQYF
TRBJ2-7 - TRBV10-3 TRBD1 TGTGCCATCAGTGAGTCGACTGTGGGGAGGACAGGGATTTACGAGCAGTACTTC CAISESTVGRTGIYEQYF
TRBJ2-7 few TRBV5-1 - TGCGCCAGCAGACAAGTGCAGAACTCCTACGAGCAGTACTTC CASRQVQNSYEQYF
TRBJ2-3 - TRBV4-3 - TGCGCCAGCAGCCAAGAAAGGGTAGCGGCGAGCACAGATACGCAGTATTTT CASSQERVAASTDTQYF
TRBJ2-2 - TRBV7-2 - TGTGCCAGCAGCTCCACCAACACCGGGGAGCTGTTTTTT CASSSTNTGELFF
TRBJ2-2 - TRBV6-6 - TGTGCCACCTGCCCCCGGGACACCGGGGAGCTGTTTTTT CATCPRDTGELFF
TRBJ2-2 once TRBV7-6 TRBD1 TGTGCCAGCAGCTTCAGGGGGCAAGCCGGGGAGCTGTTTTTT CASSFRGQAGELFF
TRBJ2-7 - TRBV18 - TGTGCCAGCTCATCCCTGGACAGTTCCCGTATCTACGAGCAGTACTTC CASSSLDSSRIYEQYF
TRBJ2-7 - TRBV5-1 - TGCGCCAGCAGCTTGGGGCTCGGGCAGACCTACGAGCAGTACTTC CASSLGLGQTYEQYF
TRBJ2-2 once TRBV6-5 - TGTGCCAGCAGTACGGGTCGTTGGGGGGAGCTGTTTTTT CASSTGRWGELFF
TRBJ1-4 - TRBV30 TRBD1 TGTGCCTGGAGTGGGGGACAGGGCTACGAAAAACTGTTTTTT CAWSGGQGYEKLFF
TRBJ2-1 - TRBV5-1 - TGCGCCAGCAGCTTGGAGGCGGCGAGCTACAATGAGCAGTTCTTC CASSLEAASYNEQFF
TRBJ2-7 - TRBV5-1 TRBD1 TGCGCCAGCAGCCGGGACAGGGGTAACTACGAGCAGTACTTC CASSRDRGNYEQYF
TRBJ1-5 - TRBV28 - TGTGCCAGCAGTTTACGACAGTTCAATCAGCCCCAGCATTTT CASSLRQFNQPQHF
TRBJ1-5 - TRBV5-4 - TGTGCCAGCAGCTTCGGACCCGCTAATCAGCCCCAGCATTTT CASSFGPANQPQHF
TRBJ1-2 - TRBV6-1 - TGTGCCAGCAGAATCGGGCCTAACTATGGCTACACCTTC CASRIGPNYGYTF
TRBJ2-3 few TRBV5-6 - TGTGCCAGTGGAGCCGGGAGCACAGATACGCAGTATTTT CASGAGSTDTQYF
TRBJ2-5 - TRBV27 TRBD2 TGTGCCAGCAGGAAAAAGCGGGGGGGCCAAGAGACCCAGTACTTC CASRKKRGGQETQYF
TRBJ1-5 - TRBV28 TRBD1 TGTGCCAGCCCCCCGACAGGGAATAGCAATCAGCCCCAGCATTTT CASPPTGNSNQPQHF
TRBJ1-2 many TRBV4-3 - TGCGCCAGCAGCCAAGAGGCACTGCTGCGAGCTAACTATGGCTACACCTTC CASSQEALLRANYGYTF
TRBJ2-6 - TRBV19 - TGTGCCAGTAGTATCCTTCGCGTCTCTGGGGCCAACGTCCTGACTTTC CASSILRVSGANVLTF
TRBJ2-3 - TRBV11-2 TRBD1 TGTGCCAGCAGCCAACCTGGACAGGGTCAAGGAGATACGCAGTATTTT CASSQPGQGQGDTQYF
TRBJ2-2 - TRBV4-1 - TGCGCCAGCAGCCAAGCATGGGATAGCGTGTCGAACACCGGGGAGCTGTTTTTT CASSQAWDSVSNTGELFF
TRBJ2-3 - TRBV5-1 - TGCGCCAGCAGCGCCGGACAAATCACAGATACGCAGTATTTT CASSAGQITDTQYF
TRBJ2-3 - TRBV7-9 TRBD2 TGTGCCAGCAGCCTAGCGGGAGGCCTAGCAGATACGCAGTATTTT CASSLAGGLADTQYF
TRBJ2-3 - TRBV4-3 - TGCGCCAGCAGCCAAGCGGTGGGCGAGAGGGCTACGCAGTATTTT CASSQAVGERATQYF
TRBJ1-2 once TRBV11-3 TRBD1 TGTGCCAGCAGGTCTGACCGGACAGGGAGCGGCTACACCTTC CASRSDRTGSGYTF
TRBJ1-6 few TRBV5-1 TRBD1 TGCGCCAGCAGCTTGGAACAGGGGGCAAGTTCACCCCTCCACTTT CASSLEQGASSPLHF
TRBJ2-3 - TRBV6-5 - TGTGCCAGCGGGAGGACAGATACGCAGTATTTT CASGRTDTQYF
TRBJ1-6 - TRBV5-4 - TGTGCCAGCAGCCGTGGAGGGAGGACAGTCGTATCACCCCTCCACTTT CASSRGGRTVVSPLHF
TRBJ2-2 - TRBV7-3 TRBD1 TGTGCCAGCAGCTCAGACAGGGCAGGTGGCGGGGAGCTGTTTTTT CASSSDRAGGGELFF
TRBJ1-5 - TRBV4-2 TRBD1 TGTGCCAGCAGCCAATCCCCGGGACAGATAAATCAGCCCCAGCATTTT CASSQSPGQINQPQHF
TRBJ1-2 - TRBV19 TRBD1 TGTGCCAGTAGCCTAGGGACAGTCTATGGCTACACCTTC CASSLGTVYGYTF
TRBJ1-2 - TRBV5-4 - TGTGCCAGCCGTCCAGGCGGGGCGACCACTAACTATGGCTACACCTTC CASRPGGATTNYGYTF
TRBJ2-3 - TRBV5-4 TRBD2 TGTGCCAGCTTGATAGCGGGGGGGGGCACAGATACGCAGTATTTT CASLIAGGGTDTQYF
TRBJ1-1 - TRBV2 TRBD1 TGTGCCAGCCGCTGGACAGGGGACACTGAAGCTTTCTTT CASRWTGDTEAFF
TRBJ2-1 - TRBV12-5 TRBD2 TGTGCTAGTGGTTTTTCTAGCGGGGGGGCCAGTTTAGCTTCCTACAATGAGCAGTTCTTC CASGFSSGGASLASYNEQFF
TRBJ2-3 - TRBV5-1 - TGCGCCAGCACGAAACAGCCTCTTAGCACAGATACGCAGTATTTT CASTKQPLSTDTQYF
TRBJ2-7 few TRBV7-9 TRBD2 TGTGCCAGTACGACCGGGAGGATCTACGAGCAGTACTTC CASTTGRIYEQYF
TRBJ2-7 - TRBV5-1 TRBD1 TGCGCCAGCAGCACGGGACAGGATACTTTCTACGAGCAGTACTTC CASSTGQDTFYEQYF
TRBJ1-2 - TRBV20-1 - TGCAGTGCTCAAGGACAGCAAGGCTACACCTTC CSAQGQQGYTF
TRBJ2-7 - TRBV11-2 - TGTGCCAGCAGCTTAGAGAGGGGCGCTTGGTCGGGGGAGCAGTACTTC CASSLERGAWSGEQYF
TRBJ1-1 - TRBV29-1 - TGCAGCGTTGAAGAGGAGGGGGGGCTCTACACTGAAGCTTTCTTT CSVEEEGGLYTEAFF
TRBJ1-1 - TRBV11-2 - TGTGCCAGCAGCTTATTCGGGGATACTGAAGCTTTCTTT CASSLFGDTEAFF